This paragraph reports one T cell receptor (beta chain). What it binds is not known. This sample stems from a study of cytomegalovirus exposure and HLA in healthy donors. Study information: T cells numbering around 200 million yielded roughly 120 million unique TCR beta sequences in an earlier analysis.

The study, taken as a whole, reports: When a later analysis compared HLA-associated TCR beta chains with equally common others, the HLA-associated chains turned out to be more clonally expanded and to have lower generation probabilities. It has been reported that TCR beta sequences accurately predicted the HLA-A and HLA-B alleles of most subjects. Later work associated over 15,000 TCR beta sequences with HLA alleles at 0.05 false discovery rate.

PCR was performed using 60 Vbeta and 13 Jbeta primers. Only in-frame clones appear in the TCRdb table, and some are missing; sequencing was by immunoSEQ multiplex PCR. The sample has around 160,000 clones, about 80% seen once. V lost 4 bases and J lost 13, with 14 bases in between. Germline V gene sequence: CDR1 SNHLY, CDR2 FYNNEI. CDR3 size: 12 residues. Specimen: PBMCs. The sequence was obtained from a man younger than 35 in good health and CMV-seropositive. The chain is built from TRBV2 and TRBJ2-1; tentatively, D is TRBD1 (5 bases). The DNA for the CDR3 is TGTGCCAGCAGTGGGTCCAGGGATACCCAGTTCTTC. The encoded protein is CASSGSRDTQFF. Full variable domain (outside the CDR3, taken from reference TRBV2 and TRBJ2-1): EPEVTQTPSHQVTQMGQEVILRCVPISNHLYFYWYRQILGQKVEFLVSFYNNEISEKSEIFDDQFSVERPDGSNFTLKIRSTKLEDSAMYFCASSGSRDTQFFGPGTRLTVL.